The 5 T cell receptor beta chains below come from one sample, sequenced in a study of cytomegalovirus exposure and HLA in healthy donors. The PCR ran on 60 Vbeta and 13 Jbeta primers. Profiling relied on immunoSEQ multiplex PCR, and the TCRdb table lists in-frame clones only, not all of them. The data show about 140,000 clones, with about 80% seen just once and around 4.9% held by the top ten. The sequencing sample was made of PBMCs. The receptors were gathered from a male donor in good health and CMV-seronegative.

The CDR3 sequence: CASSLESGYEQYF. Here the CDR3 DNA reads TGTGCCAGCAGCTTAGAGAGCGGCTACGAGCAGTACTTC. The chain employs TRBV7-6 and TRBJ2-7, with a possible D match to TRBD2 (5 bases). This CDR3 has 13 residues. Between the trimmed V and J ends, which lost 1 base and 3 bases, there was a span of 7 bases. The V gene's germline CDR1 is SGHVS and CDR2 FNYEAQ.

V is TRBV5-1 and J is TRBJ2-7, with a tentative D call TRBD1 (6 bases). Trimming took 4 bases from V and 3 from J, leaving 14 bases between them. The V gene's germline CDR1 is SGHRS and CDR2 YFSETQ. The CDR3 totals 14 residues. CDR3 region: CASSEWAGVYEQYF. CDR3 nucleotides: TGCGCCAGCAGCGAGTGGGCAGGGGTCTACGAGCAGTACTTC.

J is TRBJ2-7 and V is TRBV28, with no clear D. CDR1 is MDHEN and CDR2 is SYDVKM in the germline V gene. V lost 2 bases and J lost 6, with 11 bases in between. The CDR3 consists of 13 residues. The CDR3 DNA sequence: TGTGCCAGCAGTTTACCCCAGGATTCCGAGCAGTACTTC. Its protein product is CASSLPQDSEQYF.

The V gene is TRBV30, the J gene TRBJ1-5; possible D gene TRBD1, 6 bases. The V gene lost 1 base and the J gene lost 2 bases, with 9 bases spanning the gap. In germline, CDR1 is GTSNPN, CDR2 SVGIG (reference sequence). This CDR3 contains 14 residues. The CDR3 sequence is CAWSGKGGNQPQHF. CDR3 sequence (DNA): TGTGCCTGGAGTGGAAAGGGGGGCAATCAGCCCCAGCATTTT.

J is TRBJ1-2 and V is TRBV4-3; TRBD1 matches 8 bases. With 1 base clipped from V and 4 bases from J, the junction kept 8 bases outside the gene matches. Per the germline V gene, CDR1 is LGHNA and CDR2 is YSLEER. The length of the CDR3 is 16 residues. CDR3 DNA: TGCGCCAGCAGCCAAGCCCGGACAGGGAGTTTCTATGGCTACACCTTC. Amino acid sequence: CASSQARTGSFYGYTF.